The 27 T cell receptor beta chains in this list originate from one sample, sequenced in a study of cytomegalovirus exposure and HLA in healthy donors. This PCR relied on a set of 60 Vbeta primers and 13 Jbeta primers. Sequencing used immunoSEQ multiplex PCR; TCRdb keeps in-frame clones, though not all of them. The sample records tens of thousands of clones, 73% being singletons. Source material: PBMCs. The origin of the receptors is a man aged 45-65 years in good health and CMV-seronegative.

The chain joins TRBV5-6 to TRBJ1-2; tentatively, D is TRBD1 (6 bases). CDR3 length: 13 residues. Per the germline V gene, CDR1 is SGHDT and CDR2 is YYEEEE. V gave up 4 bases and J gave up 6 bases, with 13 bases separating them. CDR3 region: CASSGRGRHGYTF. In nucleotides, the CDR3 is TGTGCCAGCAGCGGCAGGGGCAGGCATGGCTACACCTTC. Full variable domain (outside the CDR3, taken from reference TRBV5-6 and TRBJ1-2): DAGVTQSPTHLIKTRGQQVTLRCSPKSGHDTVSWYQQALGQGPQFIFQYYEEEERQRGNFPDRFSGHQFPNYSSELNVNALLLGDSALYLCASSGRGRHGYTFGSGTRLTVV.

The chain combines TRBV5-1 with TRBJ2-2; 14 nucleotides line up with TRBD2. Germline values: CDR1 SGHRS, CDR2 YFSETQ. The CDR3 runs 18 residues. V lost 3 bases to trimming and J lost 3 bases; unmatched junction nucleotides: 7. The CDR3 protein is CASSYRLAGGPDTGELFF. The CDR3 DNA follows: TGCGCCAGCAGCTACAGACTAGCGGGGGGGCCAGACACCGGGGAGCTGTTTTTT. Combining the CDR3 with reference TRBV5-1 and TRBJ2-2 gives the whole variable domain KAGVTQTPRYLIKTRGQQVTLSCSPISGHRSVSWYQQTPGQGLQFLFEYFSETQRNKGNFPGRFSGRQFSNSRSEMNVSTLELGDSALYLCASSYRLAGGPDTGELFFGEGSRLTVL.

The rearrangement links TRBV5-1 to TRBJ2-5; 7 bases align to TRBD2. The CDR3 runs to 13 residues. From germline, CDR1 is SGHRS and CDR2 YFSETQ. V lost 2 bases and J lost 7; bases outside the gene matches: 5. The chain's CDR3 is CASSLSGEGTQYF. As DNA, the CDR3 is TGCGCCAGCAGCTTAAGCGGGGAAGGGACCCAGTACTTC.

This clone appeared a few times. The rearrangement links TRBV5-4 to TRBJ2-7; D is ambiguous. V was shortened by 2 bases and J by 1 base, with 10 bases between the two germline ends. The CDR3 is made up of 14 amino acids. Germline CDR1 is SGHNT and CDR2 is YYREEE (reference sequence). The CDR3 coding sequence is TGTGCCAGCAGCTTTGGGCCTCATTCCTACGAGCAGTACTTC. Protein sequence: CASSFGPHSYEQYF.

V usage is TRBV15 and J usage is TRBJ1-3; 9 positions match TRBD1. CDR3 length: 18 residues. The V gene end was trimmed by 1 base and the J gene end by 0 bases; junction bases not matched to a gene: 7. Germline CDR1 LNHNV, CDR2 YYDKDF (reference sequence). CDR3 sequence (DNA): TGTGCCACCAGCAGAGTGGGACAGGGAATCGTCTCTGGAAACACCATATATTTT. Translated: CATSRVGQGIVSGNTIYF.

V gene TRBV7-9 combines with J gene TRBJ1-2; D gene ambiguous. This CDR3 is built from 13 residues. Germline V gene lookup returns CDR1 SEHNR and CDR2 FQNEAQ (reference sequence). V was trimmed by 5 bases and J by 1 base, leaving 8 bases between them. For the CDR3, the DNA is TGTGCCAGCAGCAGCCCCGGTAACTATGGCTACACCTTC. This translates into CASSSPGNYGYTF.

The gene calls are TRBV19 and TRBJ2-2; D remains unclear. Germline V gene sequence: CDR1 LNHDA, CDR2 SQIVND (reference sequence). V gave up 7 bases and J gave up 8 bases, with 11 bases separating them. The CDR3 is 12 amino acids. The CDR3 region has the DNA TGTGCCAGTACCCCTACTCCAGGGGAGCTGTTTTTT. Translation: CASTPTPGELFF.

V and J are TRBV25-1 and TRBJ1-6, with D tentatively TRBD1 (5 bases). This CDR3 contains 13 residues. Germline V gene data show CDR1 as MGHDK and CDR2 as SYGVNS. V was cut by 7 bases and J by 1 base, with 5 bases left in between. The CDR3 sequence is CASKGSYNSPLHF. CDR3 coding DNA: TGTGCCAGCAAGGGGTCCTATAATTCACCCCTCCACTTT.

The chain combines TRBV7-2 with TRBJ2-6; no firm D call. Deletions cut 1 base from V and 0 bases from J, with 13 bases between. The CDR3 is 18 amino acids. Germline V CDR1 and CDR2: SGHTA, FQGNSA. The CDR3 DNA follows: TGTGCCAGCAGCTTAGAGGCGGCTACCCTCTCTGGGGCCAACGTCCTGACTTTC. Translated: CASSLEAATLSGANVLTF.

This clone came up a few times. The chain is built from TRBV19 and TRBJ1-2; TRBD1 is a possible D gene (6 bases). The CDR3 is 13 residues long. Deletions cut 4 bases from V and 5 bases from J, with 11 bases between. Germline V lookup: CDR1 LNHDA, CDR2 SQIVND (reference sequence). DNA for the CDR3: TGTGCCAGTAGTAATGACAGGCCATATGGCTACACCTTC. Protein product: CASSNDRPYGYTF.

The chain employs TRBV7-8 and TRBJ1-1, with D uncertain. The CDR3 runs to 16 residues. In germline, CDR1 is SGHVS, CDR2 FQNEAQ. V gave up 2 bases and J gave up 0 bases, with 13 bases separating them. CDR3 sequence (DNA): TGTGCCAGCAGCTTAACGGTTCTGCCTTTGAACACTGAAGCTTTCTTT. Amino acid sequence: CASSLTVLPLNTEAFF. The full variable domain, completed using reference TRBV7-8 and TRBJ1-1, is GAGVSQSPRYKVAKRGQDVALRCDPISGHVSLFWYQQALGQGPEFLTYFQNEAQLDKSGLPSDRFFAERPEGSVSTLKIQRTQQEDSAVYLCASSLTVLPLNTEAFFGQGTRLTVV.

The genes are TRBV6-6 and TRBJ1-2, with D tentatively TRBD1 (5 bases). Germline CDR1 reads MNHNY; CDR2 reads SVGAGI (reference sequence). Trimming stripped 7 bases from V and 6 bases from J, with 18 bases between. The CDR3 spans 14 residues. CDR3 loop: CASTDRWGGNGYTF. CDR3 sequence (DNA): TGTGCCAGCACCGACCGGTGGGGGGGGAATGGCTACACCTTC.

This chain links TRBV5-1 with TRBJ2-7; 8 nucleotides match TRBD1. This CDR3 is built from 15 residues. V was pared by 4 bases and J by 5 bases, with 11 bases of the junction left unmatched. CDR1 is SGHRS, CDR2 YFSETQ, per germline. This CDR3 is CASSPGTGGFHEQYF. In DNA, the CDR3 is TGCGCCAGCAGCCCGGGGACAGGTGGGTTCCACGAGCAGTACTTC. Combining the CDR3 with reference TRBV5-1 and TRBJ2-7 gives the whole variable domain KAGVTQTPRYLIKTRGQQVTLSCSPISGHRSVSWYQQTPGQGLQFLFEYFSETQRNKGNFPGRFSGRQFSNSRSEMNVSTLELGDSALYLCASSPGTGGFHEQYFGPGTRLTVT.

As DNA, the CDR3 is TGCGCCAGCAGCCACCGGGACAGCGTCTATGGCTACACCTTC. The encoded protein is CASSHRDSVYGYTF. The V gene is TRBV4-1, the J gene TRBJ1-2; 7 bases are a match to TRBD1. CDR1 and CDR2 from the germline V gene are MGHRA and YSYEKL. The trim removed 3 bases at V and 4 bases at J, leaving 5 bases unmatched. This CDR3 comprises 14 residues.

The chain carries TRBV19 and TRBJ2-2, with TRBD2 identical over 9 bases. V trimming: 3 bases; J trimming: 2 bases; junction bases outside the gene matches: 7. The length of the CDR3 is 17 residues. CDR1 and CDR2 from the germline V gene are LNHDA and SQIVND (reference sequence). The CDR3 loop is CASSILSSGANTGELFF. The CDR3 nucleotides are TGTGCCAGTAGTATCCTTTCTAGCGGGGCTAACACCGGGGAGCTGTTTTTT.

The rearrangement links TRBV7-8 to TRBJ2-1; D may be TRBD1 (6 bases). Germline V gene data show CDR1 as SGHVS and CDR2 as FQNEAQ. The CDR3 extends over 14 amino acids. V lost 4 bases and J lost 3, with 10 bases in between. Written as DNA, the CDR3 is TGTGCCAGCAGCTCGGACAGCGACTACAATGAGCAGTTCTTC. Its protein is CASSSDSDYNEQFF.

The sample holds a few counts of this clone. V and J are TRBV23-1 and TRBJ2-7; TRBD1 matches at 8 bases. TRBV23-1 is filed as an ORF, its function uncertain. The CDR3 has 17 amino acids. J was trimmed by 3 bases and V by 0 bases; bases with no gene match: 10. This CDR3 is CASSQSNRTGWNYEQYF. CDR3 coding DNA: TGCGCCAGCAGTCAATCGAATCGGACAGGGTGGAACTACGAGCAGTACTTC.

The V call is TRBV14, the J call TRBJ2-5; TRBD2 agrees at 8 bases. This CDR3 is 13 amino acids long. Germline values: CDR1 SGHDN, CDR2 FVKESK. V gave up 1 base and J gave up 7 bases; unmatched junction bases: 2. This CDR3 reads CASSQGGLGTQYF. For the CDR3, the DNA is TGTGCCAGCAGCCAAGGGGGACTAGGGACCCAGTACTTC.

The V call is TRBV28, the J call TRBJ2-7; tentative D call: TRBD1 (5 bases). Looked up from germline, CDR1 is MDHEN and CDR2 is SYDVKM. V was shortened by 8 bases and J by 2 bases, with 7 bases between the two germline ends. This CDR3 spans 11 amino acids. The CDR3: CASGATYEQYF. CDR3 nucleotide sequence: TGTGCCAGCGGGGCCACCTACGAGCAGTACTTC.

The rearrangement uses TRBV9 and TRBJ1-3; D may be TRBD1 (6 bases). This CDR3 has 16 residues. The ends were cut back, 3 bases at V and 4 bases at J, with 17 bases in the middle. Germline assignment: CDR1 SGDLS and CDR2 YYNGEE. The CDR3 DNA is TGTGCCAGCAGCGCCCGCGCGGGGGCGGAGGGAAACACCATATATTTT. It codes for CASSARAGAEGNTIYF.

A few counts support this clone. This rearrangement joins TRBV20-1 to TRBJ1-4; D may be TRBD1 (5 bases). Trimming took 0 bases from V and 11 from J, leaving 7 bases between them. The CDR3 is 11 amino acids. Germline V CDR1 and CDR2: DFQATT, SNEGSKA (reference sequence). The CDR3 spells CSARDNRKLFF. The CDR3 DNA sequence: TGCAGTGCTAGAGATAACAGGAAACTGTTTTTT.

This clone was seen just once. The chain employs TRBV6-4 and TRBJ2-5; 8 nucleotides align to TRBD1. Germline lookup yields CDR1 MRHNA and CDR2 SNTAGT. The V and J ends lost 2 bases and 5 bases, in that order; junction bases with no gene match: 13. The CDR3 spans 17 residues. CDR3 DNA sequence: TGTGCCAGCAGTGACCCTTCGACAGGGGAGATGAGGGAGACCCAGTACTTC. Translation gives CASSDPSTGEMRETQYF.

This chain uses TRBV5-4 with TRBJ2-5, with a tentative D call TRBD1 (6 bases). The V end lost 3 bases, the J end lost 1 base, and 16 bases lay between the germline ends. Germline lookup yields CDR1 SGHNT and CDR2 YYREEE (reference sequence). This CDR3 region has 16 residues. The CDR3, as DNA: TGTGCCAGCAGCTCCCCCTTGATAGGGGGCCAAGAGACCCAGTACTTC. Translating it yields CASSSPLIGGQETQYF.

This clone was seen only once. This rearrangement joins TRBV2 to TRBJ2-2, with 9 bases identical to TRBD1. V dropped 7 bases and J dropped 1; count of bases not matched to a gene: 4. CDR3 length equals 15 residues. Germline CDR1 reads SNHLY; CDR2 reads FYNNEI. The CDR3 DNA reads as TGTGCCAGCATGAAGGACAGGGGGAACACCGGGGAGCTGTTTTTT. It encodes CASMKDRGNTGELFF.

A few counts support this clone. The chain combines TRBV9 with TRBJ2-2, with 7 bases lining up with TRBD1. J lost 0 bases, V lost 4 bases, and 3 bases had no gene match. Germline assignment: CDR1 SGDLS and CDR2 YYNGEE. This CDR3 contains 15 residues. This CDR3 is CASSFGQANTGELFF. CDR3 DNA: TGTGCCAGCAGCTTCGGACAGGCGAACACCGGGGAGCTGTTTTTT.

This chain joins TRBV11-3 and TRBJ2-3; D may be TRBD2 (5 bases). Trimming took 3 bases from V and 4 from J, leaving 8 bases between them. Germline values: CDR1 SGHNT, CDR2 YENEEA. This CDR3 contains 13 residues. This CDR3 reads CASSFEGPDTQYF. The CDR3 nucleotides read TGTGCCAGCAGCTTCGAGGGCCCAGATACGCAGTATTTT.

This clone was counted at least ten times. J is TRBJ1-1 and V is TRBV10-2; D might be TRBD1 (6 bases). Trimming took 7 bases from V and 1 from J, leaving 10 bases between them. This CDR3 has 13 residues. In germline, CDR1 is WSHSY, CDR2 SAAADI. The CDR3 protein is CASTPGANTEAFF. For the CDR3, the DNA is TGCGCCAGCACTCCAGGGGCGAACACTGAAGCTTTCTTT.